This T cell receptor beta chain comes out of a study of cytotoxic CD8 clonotypes in ibrutinib-treated CLL. Study overall: Response sampling came at median 12 months of treatment, ranging roughly 6 to 36 months.

This clone was observed a handful of times. The antigen is unknown. Genomic DNA (about 2.2 micrograms) was obtained from cryopreserved PBMCs for construction of TCR beta libraries. The method was immunoSEQ multiplex PCR; TCRdb's version includes in-frame clones alone and lacks a portion of them. Here the sample spans some 140,000 clones, about four fifths being singletons. Germline CDR1 SGHAT, CDR2 FQNNGV. V was pared by 3 bases and J by 9 bases, with 8 bases of the junction left unmatched. The CDR3 consists of 14 residues. Study-level results: Samples were collected at differing times from sustained-remission and progressing patients. Public clonotypes occurred uncommonly; on treatment, they contracted or remained stable.

The TCR comes from a human donor with chronic lymphocytic leukemia. The chain has TRBV11-2 and TRBJ1-2; 9 bases are shared with TRBD1. The sample was PBMCs, taken after 12 months of ibrutinib treatment. CDR3 nucleotide sequence: TGTGCCAGCAGCTTTTCCCCGGGACAGGGAAGCTACACCTTC. This gives the protein CASSFSPGQGSYTF.